Shown below are 25 T cell receptor beta chains from a single sample sequenced in a study of cytomegalovirus exposure and HLA in healthy donors. The PCR made use of 60 Vbeta and 13 Jbeta primers. The repertoire was sequenced with immunoSEQ multiplex PCR; TCRdb's copy has only in-frame clones and lacks some. There are about 78,000 clones in the sample; 72% occur only once, and roughly 11% lies in the top ten. Sequencing was carried out using PBMCs. These TCRs come from a woman in her forties in good health and CMV-seropositive.

Comments on this clone: At one end, the junction sequence differs from germline, possibly due to a read error. This chain joins TRBV6-1 and TRBJ1-2; TRBD1 aligns across 10 bases. The CDR3 extends over 14 amino acids. Germline V lookup: CDR1 MNHNS, CDR2 SASEGT. The CDR3 DNA follows: TGTGCCAGCAGTAGACAGGGGGCCGAAGGTGGCTACCCCTTC. Translating gives CASSRQGAEGGYPF.

The gene calls are TRBV18 and TRBJ2-5, with 7 bases lining up with TRBD2. The CDR3 loop spans 15 amino acids. The ends lost 1 base at V and 2 bases at J; junction bases unmatched: 4. Germline-derived CDR1 and CDR2 are KGHSH and LQKENI. CDR3 nucleotide sequence: TGTGCCAGCTCACCACTAGCGGGCAATCAAGAGACCCAGTACTTC. It translates to CASSPLAGNQETQYF.

This clone was seen only a few times. This sequence joins TRBV7-2 and TRBJ1-6; D is possibly TRBD1 (6 bases). Per germline, CDR1 SGHTA and CDR2 FQGNSA. The CDR3 consists of 16 residues. The germline V and J ends were trimmed by 4 bases and 5 bases, with 15 bases remaining between them. The CDR3 DNA follows: TGTGCCAGCAGCTCTACAGGGAGCCCCAATAATTCACCCCTCCACTTT. Amino acids: CASSSTGSPNNSPLHF.

The chain carries TRBV19 and TRBJ2-7, with D unresolved. The CDR3 sequence is 14 residues long. CDR1 and CDR2 from the germline V gene are LNHDA and SQIVND (reference sequence). The ends were cut back, 1 base at V and 3 bases at J, with 10 bases in the middle. The CDR3 DNA sequence: TGTGCCAGTAGTATAGCGCAGAATGTCTACGAGCAGTACTTC. Translating gives CASSIAQNVYEQYF.

The chain employs TRBV6-5 and TRBJ2-2; possibly TRBD2 for D (6 bases). The V gene's germline CDR1 is MNHEY and CDR2 SVGAGI. The CDR3 is made up of 16 amino acids. Trimming shortened V by 2 bases and J by 4 bases, and 14 bases separated the two germline ends. For the CDR3, the DNA is TGTGCCAGCAGTTACCCTGGAGGGGTGAGCACCGGGGAGCTGTTTTTT. Its protein product is CASSYPGGVSTGELFF.

The gene calls are TRBV5-6 and TRBJ2-7, with 13 nucleotides matching TRBD2. V gave up 4 bases and J gave up 10 bases; unmatched junction bases: 8. Germline loops: CDR1 SGHDT, CDR2 YYEEEE. The CDR3 length is 14 residues. The DNA for the CDR3 is TGTGCCAGCAGCCAGACTAGCGGGAGGCCGGGTCAGTACTTC. Protein: CASSQTSGRPGQYF. Based on the CDR3 plus reference TRBV5-6 and TRBJ2-7, the full variable domain is DAGVTQSPTHLIKTRGQQVTLRCSPKSGHDTVSWYQQALGQGPQFIFQYYEEEERQRGNFPDRFSGHQFPNYSSELNVNALLLGDSALYLCASSQTSGRPGQYFGPGTRLTVT.

This clone was recorded a few times. The chain joins TRBV7-8 to TRBJ1-5, with 8 positions matching TRBD1. V dropped 5 bases and J dropped 6; count of bases not matched to a gene: 9. Germline V gives CDR1 SGHVS, CDR2 FQNEAQ. This CDR3 is built from 15 residues. CDR3 sequence (DNA): TGTGCCAGCAGCCTGAGGACAGGGCGCGGTCAGCCCCAGCATTTT. The encoded protein is CASSLRTGRGQPQHF.

The rearrangement joins TRBV5-1 to TRBJ2-1; TRBD2 matches 7 bases. Germline assignment: CDR1 SGHRS and CDR2 YFSETQ. The CDR3 totals 13 residues. J was trimmed by 7 bases and V by 1 base; bases with no gene match: 2. The CDR3 is CASSLSSGNEQFF. The CDR3 DNA reads as TGCGCCAGCAGCTTGTCTAGCGGTAATGAGCAGTTCTTC.

There are a few counts of this clone. The chain is built from TRBV28 and TRBJ1-2; 7 nucleotides match TRBD1. Germline loops: CDR1 MDHEN, CDR2 SYDVKM. V was pared by 4 bases and J by 2 bases, with 13 bases of the junction left unmatched. The CDR3 spans 17 residues. For the CDR3, the DNA is TGTGCCAGCAGTTCCTTCTTCGCGGGACAGTTGAACTATGGCTACACCTTC. It is translated as CASSSFFAGQLNYGYTF.

J is TRBJ1-5 and V is TRBV18; 9 bases fit TRBD1. With 4 bases clipped from V and 6 bases from J, the junction kept 4 bases outside the gene matches. The CDR3 has 14 residues. CDR1 KGHSH and CDR2 LQKENI come from the germline V gene. The CDR3 region is CASSQTGGAQPQHF. CDR3 DNA: TGTGCCAGCTCACAGACAGGGGGGGCTCAGCCCCAGCATTTT. The full variable domain, in which reference TRBV18 and TRBJ1-5 provide the parts outside the CDR3, is NAGVMQNPRHLVRRRGQEARLRCSPMKGHSHVYWYRQLPEEGLKFMVYLQKENIIDESGMPKERFSAEFPKEGPSILRIQQVVRGDSAAYFCASSQTGGAQPQHFGDGTRLSIL.

This chain uses TRBV29-1 with TRBJ2-3, with 10 nucleotides matching TRBD2. Looked up from germline, CDR1 is SQVTM and CDR2 is ANQGSEA. The ends lost 6 bases at V and 0 bases at J; junction bases unmatched: 3. This CDR3 is built from 14 residues. CDR3 residues: CSVSTSGSTDTQYF. In nucleotides, the CDR3 is TGCAGCGTATCGACTAGCGGGAGCACAGATACGCAGTATTTT.

V gene TRBV2 combines with J gene TRBJ1-4, with a tentative D call TRBD1 (5 bases). V gave up 4 bases and J gave up 0 bases, with 12 bases separating them. Germline V gene data show CDR1 as SNHLY and CDR2 as FYNNEI. CDR3 length: 16 residues. The CDR3 DNA reads as TGTGCCAGCAGTGTGGGGGGACGTGCAACTAATGAAAAACTGTTTTTT. As protein: CASSVGGRATNEKLFF.

In this sample, this clone turned up a few times. The chain combines TRBV6-1 with TRBJ1-2; possibly TRBD1 for D (5 bases). V lost 6 bases and J lost 1, with 12 bases in between. CDR3 length equals 14 residues. Germline V lookup: CDR1 MNHNS, CDR2 SASEGT. DNA for the CDR3: TGTGCCAGCAGCGCCGAAGGGGTTAACTATGGCTACACCTTC. Amino acid sequence: CASSAEGVNYGYTF.

This chain links TRBV12-2 with TRBJ2-2; the D call in the table, TRBD2, was not verified against the DNA. TRBV12-2 is designated a pseudogene. The CDR3 has 18 amino acids. The CDR3 DNA is TGTGCAAGTCGCTTAGTGACCAAGCGGGAGTTTAGTGCCGGGGAGCTGTTTTTT. This codes for CASRLVTKREFSAGELFF.

This clone was counted a single time. The J gene is TRBJ2-5, the V gene TRBV18; D ambiguous. The CDR3 loop spans 13 amino acids. Trimming took off 3 bases at V and 4 bases at J, with 9 bases between the two ends. The V gene's germline CDR1 is KGHSH and CDR2 LQKENI. The CDR3 DNA follows: TGTGCCAGCTCACCTCAATCGGGAGAGACCCAGTACTTC. It specifies CASSPQSGETQYF.

The chain couples TRBV25-1 to TRBJ2-3, with no clear D. V was clipped by 2 bases and J by 4 bases, with 7 bases between them. The CDR3 is made up of 13 amino acids. The germline V gene has CDR1 MGHDK and CDR2 SYGVNS. The CDR3 reads CASSEAPADTQYF. CDR3 nucleotides: TGTGCCAGCAGTGAAGCGCCGGCAGATACGCAGTATTTT.

CDR3 DNA sequence: TGTGCCAGCAGCGGAGGAAGGGCTACAGGTGGCTACACCTTC. Residues: CASSGGRATGGYTF. This rearrangement joins TRBV9 to TRBJ1-2, with a tentative D call TRBD1 (5 bases). The germline gives CDR1 SGDLS, CDR2 YYNGEE. Trimming removed 3 bases at V and 7 bases at J, with 16 bases between. The CDR3 has 14 amino acids.

The CDR3 DNA reads TGTGCCTGGAAACGGGGTACTAGCGGGAGTTACAATGAGCAGTTCTTC. Translated, it gives CAWKRGTSGSYNEQFF. V is TRBV30 and J is TRBJ2-1, with TRBD2 matching over 11 bases. V lost 4 bases and J lost 4; bases outside the gene matches: 9. This CDR3 comprises 16 residues. In germline, CDR1 is GTSNPN, CDR2 SVGIG (reference sequence).

This clone was seen just once. The V call is TRBV6-1, the J call TRBJ2-7; TRBD2 aligns across 10 bases. The CDR3 is made up of 13 amino acids. V was pared by 4 bases and J by 3 bases, with 0 bases of the junction left unmatched. Germline CDR1 is MNHNS and CDR2 is SASEGT. DNA of the CDR3: TGTGCCAGCAGTGGGACTAGCGGCTACGAGCAGTACTTC. It specifies CASSGTSGYEQYF.

The chain couples TRBV28 to TRBJ2-5, with a tentative D call TRBD2 (7 bases). V lost 4 bases and J 4 bases, leaving 25 bases between the germline ends. This CDR3 is 18 amino acids long. CDR1 and CDR2 from the germline V gene are MDHEN and SYDVKM. The CDR3 nucleotides are TGTGCCAGCAGTTCAGTCACCGAAGCGGGACACCCGGGAGAGACCCAGTACTTC. Its protein product is CASSSVTEAGHPGETQYF.

V is TRBV10-2 and J is TRBJ2-1; the match to TRBD1 covers 9 bases. The V and J ends lost 8 bases and 8 bases, in that order; junction bases with no gene match: 4. The CDR3 loop spans 12 amino acids. In germline, CDR1 is WSHSY, CDR2 SAAADI. The CDR3 sequence: CASWDRDYEQFF. As DNA, the CDR3 is TGCGCCAGCTGGGACAGGGATTATGAGCAGTTCTTC.

The chain combines TRBV27 with TRBJ1-2; TRBD1 is a possible D gene (5 bases). This CDR3 spans 15 amino acids. Germline V lookup: CDR1 MNHEY, CDR2 SMNVEV (reference sequence). Trimming removed 2 bases from V and 4 bases from J, with 14 bases in between. The CDR3 coding sequence is TGTGCCAGCAGTTTAGATCGTGGGGGGACCTATGGCTACACCTTC. It translates to CASSLDRGGTYGYTF.

In nucleotides, the CDR3 is TGTGCCAGCAACGGGAACTCCTACGAGCAGTACTTC. Its protein product is CASNGNSYEQYF. The chain recombines TRBV6-1 with TRBJ2-5; possible D gene TRBD2, 5 bases. Matching the DNA end better, TRBJ2-7 makes the J call doubtful. The CDR3 length is 12 residues. In germline, CDR1 is MNHNS, CDR2 SASEGT.

The chain uses TRBV30 and TRBJ2-1; a weak D match, TRBD2 (6 bases). The CDR3 extends over 12 amino acids. Germline-derived CDR1 and CDR2 are GTSNPN and SVGIG (reference sequence). Trimming removed 1 base at V and 10 bases at J, with 11 bases between. CDR3 amino acids: CAWSGGGSEQFF. CDR3 DNA: TGTGCCTGGAGTGGGGGAGGATCCGAGCAGTTCTTC. The full variable domain, its missing parts supplied by reference TRBV30 and TRBJ2-1, is SQTIHQWPATLVQPVGSPLSLECTVEGTSNPNLYWYRQAAGRGLQLLFYSVGIGQISSEVPQNLSASRPQDRQFILSSKKLLLSDSGFYLCAWSGGGSEQFFGPGTRLTVL.

This chain joins TRBV19 and TRBJ2-2, with 9 bases identical to TRBD1. This CDR3 has 14 amino acids. The junction had 3 bases not matched to a gene; V was cut back by 4 bases and J by 6 bases. Germline assignment: CDR1 LNHDA and CDR2 SQIVND (reference sequence). CDR3 sequence (DNA): TGTGCCAGTAGTAGGGACAGGGAGGCCGGGGAGCTGTTTTTT. Encoded protein: CASSRDREAGELFF.